A selection of T cell receptor beta chains follows, all from one sample in a study of blood T cell repertoires in COVID-19. Sequencing was performed with immunoSEQ multiplex PCR; in TCRdb, only in-frame clones are kept and a portion is missing. The sample shows 300,000 to 350,000 clones, approximately 91% of them seen only once. The sequencing input was peripheral blood. These receptors were obtained from an older woman with COVID-19, enrolled during active disease. Each CDR3 is given with its conserved first and last residue. The D gene is left open where the match is weak. Clone sizes are given selectively: once, few, many, or a class where the clone is expanded.

TRBV3-1/TRBV3-2	TRBJ2-1	TRBD1	-	CASSHVRGRPYNEQFF	TGTGCCAGCAGCCATGTCAGGGGGCGACCCTACAATGAGCAGTTCTTC
TRBV5-4	TRBJ1-2	-	-	CASSSQRSYYGYTF	TGTGCCAGCAGCTCACAACGGAGCTACTATGGCTACACCTTC
TRBV5-1	TRBJ1-3	-	-	CASSLDSSGNTIYF	TGCGCCAGCAGTTTGGACAGCTCTGGAAACACCATATATTTT
TRBV27	TRBJ1-1	TRBD1	once	CASSTPGQGRAFF	TGTGCCAGCTCCACCCCGGGACAGGGTCGAGCTTTCTTT
TRBV28	TRBJ1-5	-	-	CRGGVHSNQPQHF	TGTCGCGGGGGGGTTCATAGCAATCAGCCCCAGCATTTT
TRBV28	TRBJ1-2	TRBD1	-	CASSLKGQGAGYTF	TGTGCCAGCAGTTTAAAGGGTCAGGGGGCCGGCTACACCTTC
TRBV7-9	TRBJ2-3	-	-	CASSLTSTLSTDTQYF	TGTGCCAGCAGCTTAACGTCGACTCTTAGCACAGATACGCAGTATTTT
TRBV5-1	TRBJ1-4	-	-	CASRPDRPNEKLFF	TGCGCCAGCAGACCGGACAGACCTAATGAAAAACTGTTTTTT
TRBV14	TRBJ1-3	-	-	CASSQDPGSGNTIYF	TGTGCCAGCAGCCAAGACCCAGGGTCAGGAAACACCATATATTTT
TRBV19	TRBJ1-1	TRBD1	-	CASSIDLGTGTEAFF	TGTGCCAGTAGTATAGATCTCGGGACAGGGACTGAAGCTTTCTTT
TRBV7-2	TRBJ1-5	-	-	CASSQTGPYQPQHF	TGTGCCAGCAGCCAAACAGGACCTTATCAGCCCCAGCATTTT
TRBV3-1/TRBV3-2	TRBJ1-2	-	-	CASSQDPRGDYGYTF	TGTGCCAGCAGCCAAGATCCACGGGGTGACTATGGCTACACCTTC
TRBV14	TRBJ1-2	-	-	CASSQFGGYTF	TGTGCCAGCAGCCAATTCGGTGGCTACACCTTC
TRBV19	TRBJ2-1	TRBD1	-	CASSPDLTGTGKNEQFF	TGTGCCAGTAGCCCCGACCTAACCGGGACAGGGAAGAATGAGCAGTTCTTC
TRBV6-5	TRBJ2-1	TRBD1	-	CASTRDSSYNEQFF	TGTGCCAGCACCAGGGACAGTAGCTACAATGAGCAGTTCTTC
TRBV5-1	TRBJ1-2	TRBD1	-	CASSVGGTRGGYTF	TGCGCCAGCAGTGTAGGGGGCACGCGTGGTGGCTACACCTTC
TRBV5-1	TRBJ1-2	-	-	CASSLPGSSRGYTF	TGCGCCAGCAGCCTTCCGGGGTCCTCGCGAGGCTACACCTTC
TRBV29-1	TRBJ2-3	TRBD2	-	CSVEDGTSGNTDTQYF	TGCAGCGTTGAAGACGGGACTAGCGGGAACACAGATACGCAGTATTTT
TRBV2	TRBJ2-3	TRBD2	-	CATQTSGTDTQYF	TGTGCCACCCAGACTAGCGGCACAGATACGCAGTATTTT
TRBV7-2	TRBJ2-7	-	-	CASSLVAVLIPREQYF	TGTGCCAGCAGCTTAGTCGCAGTCCTCATCCCGCGGGAGCAGTACTTC
TRBV9	TRBJ2-7	TRBD1	-	CASSAPGQGFHEQYF	TGTGCCAGCAGCGCCCCGGGACAGGGGTTCCACGAGCAGTACTTC
TRBV9	TRBJ2-1	-	-	CASSLDQGSDEQFF	TGTGCCAGCAGCTTAGATCAGGGATCGGATGAGCAGTTCTTC
TRBV28	TRBJ1-5	-	-	CASSATVINQPQHF	TGTGCCAGCAGCGCAACAGTGATCAATCAGCCCCAGCATTTT
TRBV28	TRBJ1-1	TRBD1	-	CASSLRQGTVFF	TGTGCCAGCAGTCTGCGACAGGGAACAGTTTTCTTT
TRBV11-2	TRBJ2-7	TRBD2	once	CASSPSSGGVSYEQYF	TGTGCCAGCAGCCCCTCTAGCGGGGGTGTCTCCTACGAGCAGTACTTC
TRBV5-4	TRBJ1-5	-	-	CASSLGLDQPQHF	TGTGCCAGCAGCCTGGGACTGGATCAGCCCCAGCATTTT
TRBV4-2	TRBJ1-2	TRBD1	-	CASSQAGQDYGYTF	TGTGCCAGCAGCCAAGCGGGACAGGACTATGGCTACACCTTC
TRBV9	TRBJ1-3	TRBD1	-	CASSVDRGIGGNTIYF	TGTGCCAGCAGCGTAGACAGGGGAATAGGTGGAAACACCATATATTTT
TRBV2	TRBJ1-2	TRBD1	-	CASSGVQGAVGGYTF	TGTGCCAGCAGTGGGGTACAGGGGGCGGTAGGTGGCTACACCTTC
TRBV29-1	TRBJ1-2	-	-	CSVEDGYGYTF	TGCAGCGTTGAAGACGGCTATGGCTACACCTTC
TRBV7-8	TRBJ2-1	TRBD2	-	CASSSPRTSGGANEQFF	TGTGCCAGCAGCTCCCCCCGGACTAGCGGGGGGGCCAATGAGCAGTTCTTC
TRBV10-3	TRBJ2-2	-	-	CAILQGNTGELFF	TGTGCCATTCTCCAGGGGAACACCGGGGAGCTGTTTTTT
TRBV6-5	TRBJ1-1	-	-	CASRIEGFGSTEAFF	TGTGCCAGCAGGATCGAGGGCTTTGGGTCCACTGAAGCTTTCTTT
TRBV4-3	TRBJ1-4	-	-	CASSQDSGGRNEKLFF	TGCGCCAGCAGCCAAGACAGTGGGGGGAGGAATGAAAAACTGTTTTTT
TRBV9	TRBJ1-2	TRBD1	-	CASSEGGGQGAYGYTF	TGTGCCAGCAGCGAAGGAGGGGGACAGGGTGCCTATGGCTACACCTTC